A selection of T cell receptor beta chains follows, all from one sample in a study of Graves' ophthalmopathy and Graves' hyperthyroidism. TCRdb ran MiXCR on the multiplex PCR reads and lists one entry per CDR3 protein. The sample shows roughly 380,000 distinct CDR3 sequences, 15% of them seen only once. The sample was peripheral blood. These receptors all stem from a woman between 18 and 29 years old with stable Graves' hyperthyroidism. Each CDR3 is given without its conserved first and last residue. Size values are once, few and many counts, or a class for expanded clones, and some rows have none.

clone size	V gene	CDR3 protein
NA	TRBV5-5	ASSFEQDNTEAF
NA	TRBV3-1	ASSPFRSTNYEQY
many	TRBV15	ATSRGWGQEESTEAF
many	TRBV24-1	ATSDLGQNYGYT
NA	TRBV6-2/TRBV6-3	ASGIGQGSYEQY
many	TRBV20-1	SASPGEYQETQY
many	TRBV7-2	ASSLVPNGYSGNTIY
many	TRBV6-5	ASSYPGGREQY
many	TRBV7-8	ASSFFAQPQH
many	TRBV5-1	ASREGHSVSQETQY
NA	TRBV11-2	ASSLEQQGLGYEQY
many	TRBV6-1	ASSEALRTGMTGELF
many	TRBV20-1	SASRGPGPYEQY
NA	TRBV19	AGTGGSYEQY
many	TRBV6-1	ASSGLQGSHEQY
many	TRBV9	ASSVFGTAIYGYT
many	TRBV6-5	ASRALDKDYGYT
many	TRBV24-1	ATSKPSFNQPQH
many	TRBV28	ASSLSPRRQPRSGANVLT
many	TRBV6-1	ASGDTGTSYEQY
many	TRBV4-1	ASSHKILQGTGELF
NA	TRBV5-6	ASRKGSGTQY
many	TRBV25-1	ASSELYSGNTIY
NA	TRBV6-1	ASSTGTSGGNTGELF
many	TRBV30	ACGPNSPLH
NA	TRBV7-9	ASSLGQREAEPLH
many	TRBV24-1	ATSDPGSTGELF
NA	TRBV20-1	SAPSSYGQY
NA	TRBV3-1	ASSQTSGMKEQY
NA	TRBV28	ASRLQGYGYT
few	TRBV6-1	ASTPLGRGTDTQY
NA	TRBV10-3	ATDFYGGDTEAF
many	TRBV11-2	ASSLIGNTIY
NA	TRBV10-2	ASSGPRGELF
many	TRBV28	AVLDRGDHEQY
NA	TRBV7-2	ASSLVSQGITEAF
NA	TRBV12-3/TRBV12-4	ASSPGERADEQY
many	TRBV7-6	ASSYTPGAQETQY
many	TRBV7-2	ASSVTGTGGDYGYT
NA	TRBV6-5	ASITPDSFQAF
NA	TRBV12-3/TRBV12-4	ASRTAGGPGTGELC
many	TRBV6-5	ASSYLGTGDKQY